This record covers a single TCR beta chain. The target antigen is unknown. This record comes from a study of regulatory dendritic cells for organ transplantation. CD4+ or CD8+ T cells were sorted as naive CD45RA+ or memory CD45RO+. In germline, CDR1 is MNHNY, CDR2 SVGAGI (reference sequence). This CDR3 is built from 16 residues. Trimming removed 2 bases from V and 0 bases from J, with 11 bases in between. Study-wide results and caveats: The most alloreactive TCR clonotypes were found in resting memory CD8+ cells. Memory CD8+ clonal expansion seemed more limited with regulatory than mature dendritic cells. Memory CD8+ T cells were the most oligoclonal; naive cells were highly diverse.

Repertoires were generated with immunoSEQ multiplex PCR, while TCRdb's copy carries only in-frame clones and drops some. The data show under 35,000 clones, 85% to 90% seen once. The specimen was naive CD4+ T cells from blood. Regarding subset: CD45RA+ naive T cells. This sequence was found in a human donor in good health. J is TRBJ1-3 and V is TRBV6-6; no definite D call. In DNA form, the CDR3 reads TGTGCCAGCAGTTACCGCGAAAATTACTCTGGAAACACCATATATTTT. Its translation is CASSYRENYSGNTIYF.